This TCR beta chain was identified in a study of beta chain features in type 1 diabetes. Study results and limitations: A moderate, significant TCRB CDR3 shortening appeared in type 1 diabetes across four CD4+ subsets.

This clone came up a few times. Its target is not known. The whole isolated RNA underwent reverse transcription, so sequencing captured expressed TCRB transcripts. Profiled with immunoSEQ multiplex PCR; TCRdb holds only in-frame clones, not every one. The sample includes a few hundred thousand clones, around 15% seen only once; the top ten take approximately 0.081%. The V gene end was trimmed by 0 bases and the J gene end by 1 base; junction bases not matched to a gene: 5. The CDR3 is made up of 16 amino acids. CDR1 is SGHVS, CDR2 FNYEAQ, per germline. Averaging roughly 110 mL, one heparinised blood draw was given by each donor.

The gene calls are TRBV7-6 and TRBJ2-5; 7 bases are shared with TRBD2. The specimen sequenced was naive CD4+ T cells from blood. This TCR came from a man aged 25-40 years with type 1 diabetes. In DNA form, the CDR3 reads TGTGCCAGCAGCTTAGCGTCTAGCGGATCCCAAGAGACCCAGTACTTC. Encoded protein: CASSLASSGSQETQYF. The full variable domain, in which reference TRBV7-6 and TRBJ2-5 provide the parts outside the CDR3, is GAGVSQSPRYKVTKRGQDVALRCDPISGHVSLYWYRQALGQGPEFLTYFNYEAQQDKSGLPNDRFSAERPEGSISTLTIQRTEQRDSAMYRCASSLASSGSQETQYFGPGTRLLVL.